Listed below are T cell receptor beta chains from one sample, sequenced in a study of blood T cell repertoires in COVID-19. TCRdb's table, derived via immunoSEQ multiplex PCR, lists solely in-frame clones and lacks some. The sample includes about 42,000 clones, about 86% of them seen just once. The sample taken for sequencing was peripheral blood. These receptors all come from a human donor in a cohort sampled during active COVID-19. CDR3s include the opening cysteine and the closing phenylalanine or tryptophan. A D gene is named only where the DNA matches it firmly. A row's size may be missing; if present it is once, few, many or a size class.

TRBV3-1/TRBV3-2,-,-,TRBJ1-3,TGTGCCAGCAGCCTACACAGGGTAGGCTCTGGAAACACCATATATTTT,CASSLHRVGSGNTIYF
TRBV6-5,-,-,TRBJ1-6,TGTGCCAGCAGTTTACAGGGTTCGACACAATCACCCCTCCACTTT,CASSLQGSTQSPLHF
TRBV6-4,-,-,TRBJ1-1,TGTGCCAGCAGCGCGGGGCGCGGATATGAAGCTTTCTTT,CASSAGRGYEAFF
TRBV7-2,once,-,TRBJ1-1,TGTGCCAGCCTGCCGGGGGGGTGGGGCACTGAAGCTTTCTTT,CASLPGGWGTEAFF
TRBV27,few,-,TRBJ2-1,TGTGCCAGCAGTTTAAGCCATCGGAATGAGCAGTTCTTC,CASSLSHRNEQFF
TRBV24-1,-,-,TRBJ1-2,TGTGCCACCAGTGTGGGGAGGGCTGGCTACACCTTC,CATSVGRAGYTF
TRBV21-1,-,-,TRBJ1-3,TGTGCCAGCAGAGACCAGTTAGCTACATACGCACGAAACACCATATATTTT,CASRDQLATYARNTIYF
TRBV19,-,-,TRBJ1-2,TGTGCCAGTAGTACCGTGGGGCAGGGTTCTAACTATGGCTACACCTTC,CASSTVGQGSNYGYTF
TRBV19,-,-,TRBJ1-2,TGTGCCAGTAGTATGAAGAGCTATGGCTACACCTTC,CASSMKSYGYTF
TRBV7-2,once,-,TRBJ2-2,TGTGCCAGCAGCTTAGGACAGAGATTAAACACCGGGGAGCTGTTTTTT,CASSLGQRLNTGELFF
TRBV19,-,TRBD1,TRBJ1-1,TGTGCCAGTAGTCCCCGACAGGGGGCTCAGATGAACACTGAAGCTTTCTTT,CASSPRQGAQMNTEAFF
TRBV12-5,-,TRBD1,TRBJ2-2,TGTGCTAGTGGGGCGTCGCCGACAGGGTTCACCGGGGAGCTGTTTTTT,CASGASPTGFTGELFF
TRBV7-9,-,-,TRBJ1-1,TGTGCCAGCAGCTTAGGTGACAGGCGCGGCACTGAAGCTTTCTTT,CASSLGDRRGTEAFF
TRBV28,few,-,TRBJ1-2,TGTGCCAGCAGTCAGACCCAGACAGTCTATGGCTACACCTTC,CASSQTQTVYGYTF
TRBV11-1,-,TRBD1,TRBJ2-7,TGTGCCAGCAGCTTATCAGGGACAGGTGGGGAGCAGTACTTC,CASSLSGTGGEQYF
TRBV27,-,-,TRBJ1-1,TGTGCCAGCAGTCCTCGGCCAGGGCGTGAAGCTTTCTTT,CASSPRPGREAFF
TRBV19,-,TRBD1,TRBJ1-5,TGTGCCAGTATCGCCGGGACAGGGCGGAATCAGCCCCAGCATTTT,CASIAGTGRNQPQHF
TRBV28,-,-,TRBJ2-2,TGTGCCAGCACCACTCCACCCGGGGAGCTGTTTTTT,CASTTPPGELFF
TRBV9,once,TRBD1,TRBJ1-5,TGTGCCAGCAGCGTAGGGCAGGGGGCAAGGCAGCCCCAGCATTTT,CASSVGQGARQPQHF
TRBV4-1,-,TRBD1,TRBJ1-2,TGCGCCAGCAGCCCATCCTCGACAGGGGGCTATGGCTACACCTTC,CASSPSSTGGYGYTF
TRBV5-6,few,-,TRBJ2-2,TGTGCCAGCAGCTCCCCGGGGGTGATCACAAACACCGGGGAGCTGTTTTTT,CASSSPGVITNTGELFF
TRBV5-1,-,-,TRBJ1-2,TGCGCCAGCAGCTTCGGGGGGCTCAACTATGGCTACACCTTC,CASSFGGLNYGYTF
TRBV3-1/TRBV3-2,-,TRBD2,TRBJ2-3,TGTGCCAGCAGCCAGGTTAGCGGGGGGGCCGGAGATACGCAGTATTTT,CASSQVSGGAGDTQYF
TRBV27,once,-,TRBJ1-4,TGTGCCAGCAGTTCTCACAACAATGAAAAACTGTTTTTT,CASSSHNNEKLFF
TRBV15,-,-,TRBJ1-4,TGTGCCACCAGCAGGGACAGTGAAAAACTGTTTTTT,CATSRDSEKLFF
TRBV25-1,-,-,TRBJ2-5,TGTGCCAGCAGTGCAGGGTTGCAAGAGACCCAGTACTTC,CASSAGLQETQYF
TRBV6-5,-,TRBD1,TRBJ1-5,TGTGCCAGCAGTAAGACAGGGCCGTTGCCCCAGCATTTT,CASSKTGPLPQHF
TRBV7-9,once,TRBD2,TRBJ2-1,TGTGCCAGCAGCCCCTCGGGGGGGCCGGGATACAATGAGCAGTTCTTC,CASSPSGGPGYNEQFF
TRBV6-5,once,-,TRBJ2-7,TGTGCCAGCAGTTACAGTCAGGGAACCTACGAGCAGTACTTC,CASSYSQGTYEQYF
TRBV25-1,-,TRBD1,TRBJ2-1,TGTGCCAGCAGGAGGACAGGGGGCAATGAGCAGTTCTTC,CASRRTGGNEQFF
TRBV7-9,-,-,TRBJ1-4,TGTGCCAGCAGCTCAGACATCCCCAGTCGCGAAAAACTGTTTTTT,CASSSDIPSREKLFF
TRBV12-3/TRBV12-4,-,-,TRBJ2-5,TGTGCCAGCAGTTTCGTCTTTCAAGAGACCCAGTACTTC,CASSFVFQETQYF
TRBV28,-,-,TRBJ1-1,TGTGCCAGCAGTTTACAGGCAGGTTACACTGAAGCTTTCTTT,CASSLQAGYTEAFF
TRBV11-3,-,TRBD2,TRBJ2-1,TGTGCCAGCAGCTCCCCCCTCACTAGCGGGGGGCCCAATGAGCAGTTCTTC,CASSSPLTSGGPNEQFF
TRBV6-1,-,TRBD1,TRBJ2-2,TGTGCCAGCAGTGCCCGGGACAGGGGGCGCCCCAACACCGGGGAGCTGTTTTTT,CASSARDRGRPNTGELFF